This passage covers 2 T cell receptor beta chains from one sample sequenced in a study of blood T cell repertoires in COVID-19. Sequencing was performed with immunoSEQ multiplex PCR; in TCRdb, only in-frame clones are kept and a portion is missing. The sample has about 180,000 clones, around 83% seen once. Sequencing input: peripheral blood. Every receptor here comes from a woman aged 25 to 45 with active or convalescent COVID-19.

V usage is TRBV15 and J usage is TRBJ2-7; weak D call: TRBD2 (5 bases). Trimming cost V 0 bases and J 5 bases, with 14 bases left between them. The CDR3 spans 15 residues. Germline loops: CDR1 LNHNV, CDR2 YYDKDF (reference sequence). Written as DNA, the CDR3 is TGTGCCACCAGCAGAGAACTAGAAGTAGTCCACGAGCAGTACTTC. This sequence encodes CATSRELEVVHEQYF.

The chain joins TRBV5-1 to TRBJ2-7, with a possible D match to TRBD2 (6 bases). V was trimmed by 2 bases and J by 0 bases, leaving 15 bases between them. CDR1 SGHRS and CDR2 YFSETQ come from the germline V gene. The CDR3 sequence is 16 residues long. DNA for the CDR3: TGCGCCAGCAGCTTCTCCGCTAGCGCACGCTCCTACGAGCAGTACTTC. This gives the protein CASSFSASARSYEQYF.